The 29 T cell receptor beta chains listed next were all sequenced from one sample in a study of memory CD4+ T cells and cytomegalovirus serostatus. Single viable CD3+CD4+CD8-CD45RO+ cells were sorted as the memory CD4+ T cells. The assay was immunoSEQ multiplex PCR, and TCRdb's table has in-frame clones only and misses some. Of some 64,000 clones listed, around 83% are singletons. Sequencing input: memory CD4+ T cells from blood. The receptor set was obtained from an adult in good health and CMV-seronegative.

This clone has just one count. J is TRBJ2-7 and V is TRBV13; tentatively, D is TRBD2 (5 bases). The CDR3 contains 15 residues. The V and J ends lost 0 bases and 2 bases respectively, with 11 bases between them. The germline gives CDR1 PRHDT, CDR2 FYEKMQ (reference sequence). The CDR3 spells CASSLGRRAPYEQYF. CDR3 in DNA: TGTGCCAGCAGCTTAGGGAGGCGGGCCCCCTACGAGCAGTACTTC.

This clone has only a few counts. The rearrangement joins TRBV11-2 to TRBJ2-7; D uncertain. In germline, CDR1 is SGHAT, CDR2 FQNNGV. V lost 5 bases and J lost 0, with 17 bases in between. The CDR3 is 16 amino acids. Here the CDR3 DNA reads TGTGCCAGCAGCCCCCTTCGGCGGAACAGCTCCTACGAGCAGTACTTC. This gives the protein CASSPLRRNSSYEQYF.

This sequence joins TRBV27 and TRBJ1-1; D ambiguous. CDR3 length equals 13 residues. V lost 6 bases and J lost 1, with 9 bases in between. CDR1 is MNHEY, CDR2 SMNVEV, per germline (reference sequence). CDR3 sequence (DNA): TGTGCCAGCAGCCGAAACAAGAACACTGAAGCTTTCTTT. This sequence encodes CASSRNKNTEAFF.

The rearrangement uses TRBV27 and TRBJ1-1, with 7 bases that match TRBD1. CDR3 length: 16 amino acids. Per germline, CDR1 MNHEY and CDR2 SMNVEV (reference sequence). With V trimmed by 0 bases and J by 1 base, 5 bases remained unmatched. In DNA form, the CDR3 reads TGTGCCAGCAGTTTATCGACGGACAGGCGGAACACTGAAGCTTTCTTT. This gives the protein CASSLSTDRRNTEAFF.

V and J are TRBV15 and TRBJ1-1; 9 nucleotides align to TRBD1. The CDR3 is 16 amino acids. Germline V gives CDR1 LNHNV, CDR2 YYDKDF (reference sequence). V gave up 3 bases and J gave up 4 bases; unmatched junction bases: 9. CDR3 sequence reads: CATSRGQGLVGTEAFF. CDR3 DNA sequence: TGTGCCACCAGCAGGGGACAGGGTTTGGTCGGCACTGAAGCTTTCTTT.

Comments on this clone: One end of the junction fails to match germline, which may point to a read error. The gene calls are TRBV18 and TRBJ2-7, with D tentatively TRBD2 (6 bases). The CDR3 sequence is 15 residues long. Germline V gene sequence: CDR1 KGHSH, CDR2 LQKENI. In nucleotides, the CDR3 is TGTGCCAGCACACCGGGACTGGGGAGCTCCTACGAGCAGTACTTC. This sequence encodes CASTPGLGSSYEQYF.

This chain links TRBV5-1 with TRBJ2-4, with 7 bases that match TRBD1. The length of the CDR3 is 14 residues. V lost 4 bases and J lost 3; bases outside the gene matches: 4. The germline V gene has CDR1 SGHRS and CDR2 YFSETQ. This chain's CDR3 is CASSIAGGKNIQYF. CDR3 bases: TGCGCCAGCAGCATCGCAGGGGGCAAAAACATTCAGTACTTC.

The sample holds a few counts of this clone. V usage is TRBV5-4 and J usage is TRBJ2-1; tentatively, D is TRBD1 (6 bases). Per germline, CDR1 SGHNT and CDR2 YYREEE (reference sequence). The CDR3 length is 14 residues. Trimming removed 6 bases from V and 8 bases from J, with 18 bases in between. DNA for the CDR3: TGTGCCAGCACCCCTAGCAGGGGAGCTTATGAGCAGTTCTTC. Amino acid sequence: CASTPSRGAYEQFF.

The chain's CDR3 is CASSLYGTGMYGYTF. Written as DNA, the CDR3 is TGTGCCAGCAGTTTATACGGGACAGGGATGTATGGCTACACCTTC. This chain links TRBV27 with TRBJ1-2, with TRBD1 matching 9 bases. The germline V gene has CDR1 MNHEY and CDR2 SMNVEV (reference sequence). This CDR3 contains 15 residues. V was pared by 1 base and J by 5 bases, with 5 bases of the junction left unmatched.

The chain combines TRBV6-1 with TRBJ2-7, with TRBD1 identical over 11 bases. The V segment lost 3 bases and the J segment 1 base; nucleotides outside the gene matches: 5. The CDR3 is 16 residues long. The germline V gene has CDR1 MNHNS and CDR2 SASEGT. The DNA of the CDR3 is TGTGCCAGCAGTGAGGCCGGGACAGGGGGTTCCTACGAGCAGTACTTC. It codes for CASSEAGTGGSYEQYF.

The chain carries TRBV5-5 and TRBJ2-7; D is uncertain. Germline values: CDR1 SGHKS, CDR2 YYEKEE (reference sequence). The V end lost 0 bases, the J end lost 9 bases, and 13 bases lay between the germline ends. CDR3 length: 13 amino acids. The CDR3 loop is CASSLAAAKGQYF. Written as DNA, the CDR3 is TGTGCCAGCAGCTTGGCGGCAGCAAAAGGGCAGTACTTC.

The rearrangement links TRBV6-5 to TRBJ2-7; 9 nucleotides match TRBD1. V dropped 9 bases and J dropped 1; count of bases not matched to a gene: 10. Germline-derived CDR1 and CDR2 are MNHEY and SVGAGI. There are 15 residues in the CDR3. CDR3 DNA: TGTGCCAGTTGGTCGCCGGGACAGGGATCCTACGAGCAGTACTTC. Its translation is CASWSPGQGSYEQYF.

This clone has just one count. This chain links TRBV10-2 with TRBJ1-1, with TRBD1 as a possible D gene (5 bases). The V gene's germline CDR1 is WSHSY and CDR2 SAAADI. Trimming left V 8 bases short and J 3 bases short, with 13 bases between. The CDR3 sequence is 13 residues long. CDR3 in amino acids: CASHYDSYTEAFF. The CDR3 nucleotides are TGCGCCAGCCACTACGACAGCTACACTGAAGCTTTCTTT.

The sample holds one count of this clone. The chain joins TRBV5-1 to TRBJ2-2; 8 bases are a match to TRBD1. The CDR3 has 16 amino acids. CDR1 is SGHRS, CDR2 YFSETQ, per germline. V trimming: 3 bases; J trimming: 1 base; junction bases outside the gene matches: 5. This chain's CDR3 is CASSSGTGVNTGELFF. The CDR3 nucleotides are TGCGCCAGCAGCTCGGGGACAGGAGTGAACACCGGGGAGCTGTTTTTT.

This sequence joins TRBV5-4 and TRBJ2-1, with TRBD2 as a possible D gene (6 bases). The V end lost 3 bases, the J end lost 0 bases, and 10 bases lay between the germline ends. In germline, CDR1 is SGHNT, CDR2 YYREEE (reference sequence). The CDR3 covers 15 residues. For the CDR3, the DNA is TGTGCCAGCAGCTCTGGGGGGAGCTCCTACAATGAGCAGTTCTTC. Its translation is CASSSGGSSYNEQFF.

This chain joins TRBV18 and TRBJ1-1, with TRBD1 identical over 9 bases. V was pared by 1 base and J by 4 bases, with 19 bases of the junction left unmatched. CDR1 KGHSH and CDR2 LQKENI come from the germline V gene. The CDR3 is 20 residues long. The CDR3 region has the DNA TGTGCCAGCTCACCACGCATCACTGGGGGCACAGGGGGCAACGGCACTGAAGCTTTCTTT. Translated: CASSPRITGGTGGNGTEAFF.

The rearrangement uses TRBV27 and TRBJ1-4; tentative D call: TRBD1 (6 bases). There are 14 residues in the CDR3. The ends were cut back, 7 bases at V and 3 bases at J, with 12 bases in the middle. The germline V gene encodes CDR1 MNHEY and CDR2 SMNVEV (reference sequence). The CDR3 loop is CASTAWGPNEKLFF. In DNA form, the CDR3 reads TGTGCCAGCACAGCATGGGGGCCTAATGAAAAACTGTTTTTT.

CDR3 nucleotide sequence: TGTGCCAGCAGTTCCTCGGACGGACCCCAAAACATTCAGTACTTC. It is translated as CASSSSDGPQNIQYF. The V call is TRBV6-5, the J call TRBJ2-4; D remains ambiguous. Germline-derived CDR1 and CDR2 are MNHEY and SVGAGI. The CDR3 extends over 15 amino acids. Trimming took 4 bases from V and 5 from J, leaving 15 bases between them.

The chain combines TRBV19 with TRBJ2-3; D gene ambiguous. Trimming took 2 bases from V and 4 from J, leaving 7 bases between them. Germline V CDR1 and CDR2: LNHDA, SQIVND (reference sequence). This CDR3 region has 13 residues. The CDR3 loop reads CASSIRGPDTQYF. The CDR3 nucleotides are TGTGCCAGTAGTATACGCGGCCCAGATACGCAGTATTTT.

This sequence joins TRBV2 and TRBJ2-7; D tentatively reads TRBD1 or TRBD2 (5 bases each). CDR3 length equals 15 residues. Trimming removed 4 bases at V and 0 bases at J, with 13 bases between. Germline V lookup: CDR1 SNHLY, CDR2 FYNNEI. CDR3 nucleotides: TGTGCCAGCAGTGGGTGGGGGATTGGCTCCTACGAGCAGTACTTC. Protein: CASSGWGIGSYEQYF.

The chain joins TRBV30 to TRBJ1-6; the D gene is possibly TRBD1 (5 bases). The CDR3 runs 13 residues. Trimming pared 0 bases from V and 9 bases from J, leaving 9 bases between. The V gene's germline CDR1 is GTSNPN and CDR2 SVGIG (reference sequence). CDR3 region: CAWSVGVGSPLHF. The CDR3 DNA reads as TGTGCCTGGAGTGTAGGGGTGGGTTCACCCCTCCACTTT.

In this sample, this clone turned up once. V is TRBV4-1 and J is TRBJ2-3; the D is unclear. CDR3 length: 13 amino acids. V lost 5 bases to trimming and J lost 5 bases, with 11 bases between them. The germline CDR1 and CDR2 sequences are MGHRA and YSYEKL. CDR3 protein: CASSAGWGDTQYF. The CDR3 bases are TGCGCCAGCAGCGCTGGATGGGGAGATACGCAGTATTTT.

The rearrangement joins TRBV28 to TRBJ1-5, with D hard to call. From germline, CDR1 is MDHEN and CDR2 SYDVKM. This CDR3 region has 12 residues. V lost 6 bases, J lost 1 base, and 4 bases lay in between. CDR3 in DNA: TGTGCCAGCAGGGGAAGCAATCAGCCCCAGCATTTT. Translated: CASRGSNQPQHF.

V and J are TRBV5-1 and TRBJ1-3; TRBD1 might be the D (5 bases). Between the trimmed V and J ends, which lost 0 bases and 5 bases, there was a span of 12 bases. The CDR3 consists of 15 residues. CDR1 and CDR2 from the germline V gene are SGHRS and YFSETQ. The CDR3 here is CASSLEGRERNTIYF. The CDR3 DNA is TGCGCCAGCAGCTTGGAGGGCAGGGAAAGAAACACCATATATTTT.

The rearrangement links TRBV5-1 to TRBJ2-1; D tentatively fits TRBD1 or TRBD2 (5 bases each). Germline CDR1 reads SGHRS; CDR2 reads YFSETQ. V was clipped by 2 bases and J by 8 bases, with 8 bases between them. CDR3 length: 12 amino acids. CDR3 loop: CASSFRGYEQFF. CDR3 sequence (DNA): TGCGCCAGCAGCTTCCGGGGCTATGAGCAGTTCTTC. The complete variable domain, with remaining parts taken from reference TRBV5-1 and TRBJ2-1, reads KAGVTQTPRYLIKTRGQQVTLSCSPISGHRSVSWYQQTPGQGLQFLFEYFSETQRNKGNFPGRFSGRQFSNSRSEMNVSTLELGDSALYLCASSFRGYEQFFGPGTRLTVL.

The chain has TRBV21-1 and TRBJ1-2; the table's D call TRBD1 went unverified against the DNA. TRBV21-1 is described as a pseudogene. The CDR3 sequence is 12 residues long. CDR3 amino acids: CASSKGSYGYTF. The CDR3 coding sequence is TGTGCCAGCAGCAAGGGCTCCTATGGCTACACCTTC.

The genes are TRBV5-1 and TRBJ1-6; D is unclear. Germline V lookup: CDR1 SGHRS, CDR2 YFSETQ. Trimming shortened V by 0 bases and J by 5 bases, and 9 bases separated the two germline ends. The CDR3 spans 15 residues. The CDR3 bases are TGCGCCAGCAGCTTGGTGTCCGACGATAATTCACCCCTCCACTTT. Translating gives CASSLVSDDNSPLHF.

DNA of the CDR3: TGTGCCAGCAGCGTAGGTCCCGGAGAGACCCAGTACTTC. It codes for CASSVGPGETQYF. This chain uses TRBV7-8 with TRBJ2-5; no clear D gene. Germline values: CDR1 SGHVS, CDR2 FQNEAQ. With 5 bases removed from V and 4 bases from J, the gap between germline ends came to 11 bases. This CDR3 is built from 13 residues.

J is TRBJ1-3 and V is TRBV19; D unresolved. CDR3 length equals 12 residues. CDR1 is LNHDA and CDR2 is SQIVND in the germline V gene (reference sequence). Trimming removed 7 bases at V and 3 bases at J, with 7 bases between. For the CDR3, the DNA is TGTGCCAGTACAAACGTTGGAAACACCATATATTTT. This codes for CASTNVGNTIYF. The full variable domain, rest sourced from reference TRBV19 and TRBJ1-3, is DGGITQSPKYLFRKEGQNVTLSCEQNLNHDAMYWYRQDPGQGLRLIYYSQIVNDFQKGDIAEGYSVSREKKESFPLTVTSAQKNPTAFYLCASTNVGNTIYFGEGSWLTVV.